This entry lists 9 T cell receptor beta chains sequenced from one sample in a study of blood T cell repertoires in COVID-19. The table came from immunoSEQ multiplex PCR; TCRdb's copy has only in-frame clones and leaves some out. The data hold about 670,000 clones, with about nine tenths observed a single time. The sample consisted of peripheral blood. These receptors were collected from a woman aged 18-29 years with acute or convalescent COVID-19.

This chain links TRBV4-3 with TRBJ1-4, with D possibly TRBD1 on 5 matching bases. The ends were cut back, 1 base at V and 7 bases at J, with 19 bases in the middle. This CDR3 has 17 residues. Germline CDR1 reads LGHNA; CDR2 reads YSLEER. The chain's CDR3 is CASSQGWNFRRGEKLFF. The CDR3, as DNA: TGCGCCAGCAGCCAAGGATGGAACTTCCGGAGGGGTGAAAAACTGTTTTTT.

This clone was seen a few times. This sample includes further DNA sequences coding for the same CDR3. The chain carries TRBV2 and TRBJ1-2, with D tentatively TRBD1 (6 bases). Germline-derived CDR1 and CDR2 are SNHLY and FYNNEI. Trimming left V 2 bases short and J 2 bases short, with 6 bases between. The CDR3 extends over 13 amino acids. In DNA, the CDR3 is TGTGCCAGCAGTGAACAGGGGAACTATGGCTACACCTTC. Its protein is CASSEQGNYGYTF.

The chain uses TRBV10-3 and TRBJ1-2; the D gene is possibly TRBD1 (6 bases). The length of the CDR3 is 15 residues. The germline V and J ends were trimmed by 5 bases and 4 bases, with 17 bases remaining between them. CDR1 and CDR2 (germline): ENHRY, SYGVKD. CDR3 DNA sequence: TGTGCCATCAGTCCATTGGGACACAAACTCTATGGCTACACCTTC. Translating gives CAISPLGHKLYGYTF.

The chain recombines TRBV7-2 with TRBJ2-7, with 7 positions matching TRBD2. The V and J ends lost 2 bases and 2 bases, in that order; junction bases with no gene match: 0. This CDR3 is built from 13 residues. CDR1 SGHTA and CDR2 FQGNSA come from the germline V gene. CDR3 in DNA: TGTGCCAGCAGCTTAACTAGCGCCTACGAGCAGTACTTC. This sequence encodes CASSLTSAYEQYF. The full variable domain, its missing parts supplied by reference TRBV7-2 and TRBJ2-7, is GAGVSQSPSNKVTEKGKDVELRCDPISGHTALYWYRQSLGQGLEFLIYFQGNSAPDKSGLPSDRFSAERTGGSVSTLTIQRTQQEDSAVYLCASSLTSAYEQYFGPGTRLTVT.

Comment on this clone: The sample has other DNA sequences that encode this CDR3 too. The CDR3 reads CASSRTVYEQYF. The DNA for the CDR3 is TGTGCCAGCAGTCGGACAGTTTACGAGCAGTACTTC. The chain couples TRBV2 to TRBJ2-7, with D possibly being TRBD1 (6 bases). The germline V gene encodes CDR1 SNHLY and CDR2 FYNNEI. The V end lost 5 bases, the J end lost 4 bases, and 9 bases lay between the germline ends. The CDR3 runs 12 residues.

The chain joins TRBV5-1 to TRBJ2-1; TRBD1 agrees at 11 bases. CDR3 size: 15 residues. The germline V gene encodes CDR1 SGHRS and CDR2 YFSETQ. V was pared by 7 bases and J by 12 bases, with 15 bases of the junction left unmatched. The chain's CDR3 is CASGTPGQGVDGQFF. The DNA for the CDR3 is TGCGCCAGCGGAACACCGGGACAGGGGGTAGATGGGCAGTTCTTC.

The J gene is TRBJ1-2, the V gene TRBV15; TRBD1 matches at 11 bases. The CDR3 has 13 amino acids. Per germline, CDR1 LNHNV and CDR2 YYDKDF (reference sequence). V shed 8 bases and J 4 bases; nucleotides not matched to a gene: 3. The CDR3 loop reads CATGQGAGYGYTF. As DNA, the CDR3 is TGTGCCACCGGACAGGGGGCAGGCTATGGCTACACCTTC.

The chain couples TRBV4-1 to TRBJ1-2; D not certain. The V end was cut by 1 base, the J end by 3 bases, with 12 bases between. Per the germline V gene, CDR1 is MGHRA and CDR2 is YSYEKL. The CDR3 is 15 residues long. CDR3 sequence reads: CASSQVLNSDYGYTF. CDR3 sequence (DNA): TGCGCCAGCAGCCAAGTCCTCAACTCGGACTATGGCTACACCTTC.

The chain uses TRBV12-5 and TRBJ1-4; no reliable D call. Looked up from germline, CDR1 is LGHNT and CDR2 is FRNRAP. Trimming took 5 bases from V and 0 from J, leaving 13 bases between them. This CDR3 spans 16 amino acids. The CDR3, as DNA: TGTGCTAGTGGTGCCCCTGGCGGAGCAACTAATGAAAAACTGTTTTTT. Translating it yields CASGAPGGATNEKLFF.